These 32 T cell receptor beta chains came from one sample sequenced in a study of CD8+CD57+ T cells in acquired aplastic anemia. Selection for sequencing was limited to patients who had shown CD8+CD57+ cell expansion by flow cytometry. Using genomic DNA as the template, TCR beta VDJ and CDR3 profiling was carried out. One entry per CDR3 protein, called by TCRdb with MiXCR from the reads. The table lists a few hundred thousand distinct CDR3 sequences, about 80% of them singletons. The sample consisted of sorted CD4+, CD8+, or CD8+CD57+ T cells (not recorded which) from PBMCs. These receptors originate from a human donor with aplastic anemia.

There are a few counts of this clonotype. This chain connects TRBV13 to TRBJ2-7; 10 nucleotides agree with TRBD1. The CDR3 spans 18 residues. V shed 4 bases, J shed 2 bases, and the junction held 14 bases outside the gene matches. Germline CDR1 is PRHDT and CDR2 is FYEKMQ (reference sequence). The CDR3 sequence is CASSSRDRGLDYAYEQYV. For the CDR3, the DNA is TGTGCCAGCAGCTCTCGGGACAGGGGCTTGGACTATGCCTACGAGCAGTACGTC.

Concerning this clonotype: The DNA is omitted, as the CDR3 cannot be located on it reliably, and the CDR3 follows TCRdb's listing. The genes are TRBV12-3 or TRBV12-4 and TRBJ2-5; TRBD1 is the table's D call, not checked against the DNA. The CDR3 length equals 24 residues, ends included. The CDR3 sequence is CASSFKSNYGYTFGSGTWGETQYF.

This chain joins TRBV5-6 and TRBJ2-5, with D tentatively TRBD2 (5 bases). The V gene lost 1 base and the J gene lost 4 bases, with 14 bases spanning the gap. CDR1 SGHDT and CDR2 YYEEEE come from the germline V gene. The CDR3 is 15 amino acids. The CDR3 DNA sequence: TGTGCCAGCAGCTTGCAGAGGGCCTGGGGAGAGACCCAGTACTTC. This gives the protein CASSLQRAWGETQYF.

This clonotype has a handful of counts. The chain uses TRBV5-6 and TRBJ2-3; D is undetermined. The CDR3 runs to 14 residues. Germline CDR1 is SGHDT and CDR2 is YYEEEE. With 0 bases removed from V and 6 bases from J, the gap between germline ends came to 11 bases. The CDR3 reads CASSLGRSPDTQYF. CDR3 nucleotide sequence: TGTGCCAGCAGCTTGGGGCGGAGTCCCGATACGCAGTATTTT.

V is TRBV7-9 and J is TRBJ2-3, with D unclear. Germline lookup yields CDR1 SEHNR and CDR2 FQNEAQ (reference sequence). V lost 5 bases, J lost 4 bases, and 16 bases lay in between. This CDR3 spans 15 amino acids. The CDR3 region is CASSLELADPDTQYF. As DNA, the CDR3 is TGTGCCAGCAGCCTAGAACTGGCGGACCCAGATACGCAGTATTTT. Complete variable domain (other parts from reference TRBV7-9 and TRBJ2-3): DTGVSQNPRHKITKRGQNVTFRCDPISEHNRLYWYRQTLGQGPEFLTYFQNEAQLEKSRLLSDRFSAERPKGSFSTLEIQRTEQGDSAMYLCASSLELADPDTQYFGPGTRLTVL.

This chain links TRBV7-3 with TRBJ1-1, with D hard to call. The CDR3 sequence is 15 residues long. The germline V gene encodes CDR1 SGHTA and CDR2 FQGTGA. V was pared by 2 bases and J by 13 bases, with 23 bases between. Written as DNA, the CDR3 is TGTGCCAGCAGCTTAGACAAGACGGTCACTAATGCTGTTTTCTTT. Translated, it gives CASSLDKTVTNAVFF. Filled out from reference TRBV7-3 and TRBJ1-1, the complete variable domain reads GAGVSQTPSNKVTEKGKYVELRCDPISGHTALYWYRQSLGQGPEFLIYFQGTGAADDSGLPNDRFFAVRPEGSVSTLKIQRTERGDSAVYLCASSLDKTVTNAVFFGQGTRLTVV.

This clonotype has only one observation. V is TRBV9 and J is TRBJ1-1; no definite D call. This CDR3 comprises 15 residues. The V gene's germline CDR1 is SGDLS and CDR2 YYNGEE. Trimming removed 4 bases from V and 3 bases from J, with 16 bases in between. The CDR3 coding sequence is TGTGCCAGCAGCTCAGATTTGAGCGGGTACACTGAAGCTTTCTTT. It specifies CASSSDLSGYTEAFF.

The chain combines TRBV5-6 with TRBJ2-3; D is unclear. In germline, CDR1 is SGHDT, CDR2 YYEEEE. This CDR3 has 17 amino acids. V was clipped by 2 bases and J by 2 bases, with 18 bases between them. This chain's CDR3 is CASSFRQAVATTDTQYF. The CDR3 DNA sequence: TGTGCCAGCAGCTTCCGCCAGGCGGTAGCTACCACAGATACGCAGTATTTT.

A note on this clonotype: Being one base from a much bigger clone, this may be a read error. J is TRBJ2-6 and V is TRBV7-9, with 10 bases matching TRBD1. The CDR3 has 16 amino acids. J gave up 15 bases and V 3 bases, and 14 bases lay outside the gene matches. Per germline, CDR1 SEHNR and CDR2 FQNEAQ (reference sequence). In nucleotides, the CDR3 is TGTGCCAGCAGCTTGACAGGGGGCGCCGGCTATGGCTACCTGACTTTC. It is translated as CASSLTGGAGYGYLTF.

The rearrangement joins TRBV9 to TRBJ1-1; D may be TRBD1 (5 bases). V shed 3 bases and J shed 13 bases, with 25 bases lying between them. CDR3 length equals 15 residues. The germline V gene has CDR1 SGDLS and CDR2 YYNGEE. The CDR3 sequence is CASSAGPSGIDTHFF. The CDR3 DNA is TGTGCCAGCAGCGCAGGGCCGAGCGGAATAGATACGCATTTCTTT. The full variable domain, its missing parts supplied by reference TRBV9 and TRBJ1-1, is DSGVTQTPKHLITATGQRVTLRCSPRSGDLSVYWYQQSLDQGLQFLIQYYNGEERAKGNILERFSAQQFPDLHSELNLSSLELGDSALYFCASSAGPSGIDTHFFGQGTRLTVV.

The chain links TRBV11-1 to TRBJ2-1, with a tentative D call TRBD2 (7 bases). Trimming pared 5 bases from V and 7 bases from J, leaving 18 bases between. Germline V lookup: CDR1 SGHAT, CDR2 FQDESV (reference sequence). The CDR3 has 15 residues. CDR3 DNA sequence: TGTGCCAGCAGCATCGGAATCGAGGGGGGGAATGAGCAGTTCTTC. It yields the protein CASSIGIEGGNEQFF.

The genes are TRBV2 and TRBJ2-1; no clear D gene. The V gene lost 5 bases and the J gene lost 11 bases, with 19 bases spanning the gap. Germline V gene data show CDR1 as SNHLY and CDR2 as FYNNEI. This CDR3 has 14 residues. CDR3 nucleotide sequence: TGTGCCAGCAGTCCGGCGTCCACATATAAGCAGCAGTTCTTC. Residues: CASSPASTYKQQFF.

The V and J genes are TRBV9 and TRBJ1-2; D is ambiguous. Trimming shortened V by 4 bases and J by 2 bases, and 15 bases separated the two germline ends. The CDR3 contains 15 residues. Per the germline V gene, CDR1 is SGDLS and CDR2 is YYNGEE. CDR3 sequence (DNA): TGTGCCAGCAGCTTAATGCGGGGAAGAAACTATGGCTACACCTTC. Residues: CASSLMRGRNYGYTF. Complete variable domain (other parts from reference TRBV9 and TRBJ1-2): DSGVTQTPKHLITATGQRVTLRCSPRSGDLSVYWYQQSLDQGLQFLIQYYNGEERAKGNILERFSAQQFPDLHSELNLSSLELGDSALYFCASSLMRGRNYGYTFGSGTRLTVV.

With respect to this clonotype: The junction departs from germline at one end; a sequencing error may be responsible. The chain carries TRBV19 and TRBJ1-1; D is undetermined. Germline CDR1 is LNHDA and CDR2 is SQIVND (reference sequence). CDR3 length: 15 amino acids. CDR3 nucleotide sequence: TGTGCCAGCAGCTTAGCGCGGGCAGCGAACAATGAACATTTCTTC. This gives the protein CASSLARAANNEHFF.

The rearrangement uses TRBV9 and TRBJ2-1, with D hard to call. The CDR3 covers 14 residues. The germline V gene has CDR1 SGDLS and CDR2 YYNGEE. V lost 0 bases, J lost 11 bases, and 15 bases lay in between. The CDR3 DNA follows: TGTGCCAGCAGCGTAGGGACCGCCCGAAATCAGCAGTTCTTC. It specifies CASSVGTARNQQFF.

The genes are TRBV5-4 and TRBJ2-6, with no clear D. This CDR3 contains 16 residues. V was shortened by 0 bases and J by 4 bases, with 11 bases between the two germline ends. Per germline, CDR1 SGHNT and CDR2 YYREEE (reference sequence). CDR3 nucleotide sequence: TGTGCCAGCAGCTTGGAGGCGGATCACGGGGCCAACGTCCTGACTTTC. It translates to CASSLEADHGANVLTF.

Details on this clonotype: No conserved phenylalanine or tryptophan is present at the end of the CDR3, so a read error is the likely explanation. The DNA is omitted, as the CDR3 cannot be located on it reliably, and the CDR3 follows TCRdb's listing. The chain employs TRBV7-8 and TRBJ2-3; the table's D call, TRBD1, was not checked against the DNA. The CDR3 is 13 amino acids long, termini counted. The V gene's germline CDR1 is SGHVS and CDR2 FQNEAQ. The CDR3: CASGLGGRDDTQY.

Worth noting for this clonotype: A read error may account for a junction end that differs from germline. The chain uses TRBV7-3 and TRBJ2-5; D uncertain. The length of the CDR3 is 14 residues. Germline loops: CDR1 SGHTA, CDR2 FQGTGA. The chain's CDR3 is CATSRRSGHETQYF. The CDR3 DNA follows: TGTGCCACCAGCAGGCGCTCCGGCCACGAGACCCAGTACTTC.

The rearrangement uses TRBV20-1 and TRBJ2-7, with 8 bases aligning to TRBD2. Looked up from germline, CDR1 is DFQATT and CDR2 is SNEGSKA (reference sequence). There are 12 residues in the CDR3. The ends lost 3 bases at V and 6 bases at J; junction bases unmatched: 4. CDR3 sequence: CSASGTRPEQYF. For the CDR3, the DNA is TGCAGTGCTAGTGGGACTAGGCCCGAGCAGTACTTC.

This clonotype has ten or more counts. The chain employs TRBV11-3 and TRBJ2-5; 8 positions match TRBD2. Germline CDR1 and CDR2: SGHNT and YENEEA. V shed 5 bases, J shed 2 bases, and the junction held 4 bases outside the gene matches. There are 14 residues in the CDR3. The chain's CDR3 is CASSETSVQETQYF. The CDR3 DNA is TGTGCCAGCAGCGAGACTAGCGTTCAAGAGACCCAGTACTTC.

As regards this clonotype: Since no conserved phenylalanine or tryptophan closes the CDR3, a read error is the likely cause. The CDR3 sequence is CASRDGGTHEQYY. Written as DNA, the CDR3 is TGTGCCAGCAGGGACGGGGGAACTCACGAGCAGTATTAT. The chain links TRBV7-8 to TRBJ2-3; D perhaps matches TRBD2 (6 bases). Germline assignment: CDR1 SGHVS and CDR2 FQNEAQ. V shed 6 bases and J shed 11 bases, with 18 bases lying between them. The CDR3 loop spans 13 amino acids.

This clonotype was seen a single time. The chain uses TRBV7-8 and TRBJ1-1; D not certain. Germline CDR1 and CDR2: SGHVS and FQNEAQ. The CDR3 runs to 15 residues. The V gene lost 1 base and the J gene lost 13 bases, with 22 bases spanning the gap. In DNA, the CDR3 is TGTGCCAGCAGCTTAGATGGAGGAGCCGATACGCAGGATTTCTTT. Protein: CASSLDGGADTQDFF.

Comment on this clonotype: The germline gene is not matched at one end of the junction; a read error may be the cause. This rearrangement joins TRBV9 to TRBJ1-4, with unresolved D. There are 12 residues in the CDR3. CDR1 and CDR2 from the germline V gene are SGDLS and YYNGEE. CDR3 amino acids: CASGVGSEKLYF. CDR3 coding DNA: TGTGCCAGCGGCGTAGGGTCAGAAAAACTGTATTTT.

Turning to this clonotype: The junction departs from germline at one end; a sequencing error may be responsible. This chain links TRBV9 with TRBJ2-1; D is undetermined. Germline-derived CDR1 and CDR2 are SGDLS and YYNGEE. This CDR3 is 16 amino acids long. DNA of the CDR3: TGTGCCAGCGGCGTTCATGGGAACATGCAGTACTTCGAGCAGTTCTTC. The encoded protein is CASGVHGNMQYFEQFF.

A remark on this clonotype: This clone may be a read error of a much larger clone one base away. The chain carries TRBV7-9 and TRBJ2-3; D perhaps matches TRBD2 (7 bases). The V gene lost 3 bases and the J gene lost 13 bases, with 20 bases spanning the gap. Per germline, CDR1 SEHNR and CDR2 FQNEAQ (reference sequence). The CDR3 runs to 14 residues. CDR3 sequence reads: CASSFQGGARVEYF. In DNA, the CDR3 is TGTGCCAGCAGCTTTCAAGGGGGGGCCCGGGTCGAGTATTTT.

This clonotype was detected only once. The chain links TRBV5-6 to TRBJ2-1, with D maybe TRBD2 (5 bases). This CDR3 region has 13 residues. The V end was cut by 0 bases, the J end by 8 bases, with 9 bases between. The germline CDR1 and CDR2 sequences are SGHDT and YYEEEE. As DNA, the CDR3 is TGTGCCAGCAGCTTGGGGGAGAGCCATGAGCAGTTCTTC. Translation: CASSLGESHEQFF.

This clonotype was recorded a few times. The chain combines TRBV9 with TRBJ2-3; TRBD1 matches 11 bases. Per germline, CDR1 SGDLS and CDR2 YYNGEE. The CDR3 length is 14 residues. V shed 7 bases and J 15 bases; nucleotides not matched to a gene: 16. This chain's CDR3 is CASGTGGEKLFFYF. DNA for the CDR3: TGTGCCAGCGGGACAGGGGGTGAAAAACTGTTTTTTTATTTT.

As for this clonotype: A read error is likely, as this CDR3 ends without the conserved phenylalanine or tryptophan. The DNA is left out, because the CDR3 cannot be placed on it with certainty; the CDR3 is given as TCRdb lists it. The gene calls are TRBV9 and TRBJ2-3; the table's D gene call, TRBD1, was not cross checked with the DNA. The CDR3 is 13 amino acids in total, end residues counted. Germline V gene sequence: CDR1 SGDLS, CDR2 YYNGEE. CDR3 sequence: CASSAGGDSPNQL.

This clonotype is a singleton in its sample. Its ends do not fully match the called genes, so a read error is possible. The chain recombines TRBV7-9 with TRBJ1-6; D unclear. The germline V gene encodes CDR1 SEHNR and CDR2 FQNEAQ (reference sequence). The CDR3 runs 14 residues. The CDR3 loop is CASSLEPGELSFGF. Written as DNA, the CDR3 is TGTGCCAGCAGCTTAGAACCCGGGGAGCTGTCCTTTGGATTT.

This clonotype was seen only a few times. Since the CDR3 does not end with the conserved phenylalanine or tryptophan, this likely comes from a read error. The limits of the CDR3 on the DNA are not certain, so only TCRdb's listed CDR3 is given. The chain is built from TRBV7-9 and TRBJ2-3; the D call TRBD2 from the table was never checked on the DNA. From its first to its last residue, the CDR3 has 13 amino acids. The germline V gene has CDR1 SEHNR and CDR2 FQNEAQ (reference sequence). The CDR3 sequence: CASSDQRSGGSDE.

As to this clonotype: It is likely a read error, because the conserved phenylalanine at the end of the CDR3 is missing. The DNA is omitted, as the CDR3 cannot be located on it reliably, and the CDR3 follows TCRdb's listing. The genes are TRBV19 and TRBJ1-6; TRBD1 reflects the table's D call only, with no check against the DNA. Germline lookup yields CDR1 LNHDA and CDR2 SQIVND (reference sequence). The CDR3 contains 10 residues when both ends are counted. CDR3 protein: CASSPPVPYS.

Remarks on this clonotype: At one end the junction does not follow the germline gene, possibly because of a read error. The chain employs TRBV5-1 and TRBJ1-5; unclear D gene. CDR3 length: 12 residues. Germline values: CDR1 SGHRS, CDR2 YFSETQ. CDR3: CASSQEQTGQHF. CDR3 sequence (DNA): TGTGCCAGCAGCCAAGAACAAACGGGACAGCATTTT.